The 5 T cell receptor beta chains below all came from one sample that was sequenced in a study of blood T cell repertoires in COVID-19. Method: immunoSEQ multiplex PCR; TCRdb's copy keeps in-frame clones and lacks some. The sample holds a few hundred thousand clones, approximately 86% seen once. The specimen sequenced was peripheral blood. All receptors come from a man in his sixties with acute or convalescent COVID-19.

The chain employs TRBV7-2 and TRBJ2-3; D may be TRBD2 (5 bases). Per the germline V gene, CDR1 is SGHTA and CDR2 is FQGNSA. Deletions cut 2 bases from V and 2 bases from J, with 11 bases between. This CDR3 region has 15 residues. The CDR3 loop reads CASSLRRGVTDTQYF. CDR3 DNA: TGTGCCAGCAGCTTACGACGGGGAGTCACAGATACGCAGTATTTT.

The CDR3 coding sequence is TGTGCCAGTAGTATAGGGGGGGGGCTCACTGAAGCTTTCTTT. As protein: CASSIGGGLTEAFF. This chain joins TRBV19 and TRBJ1-1, with D tentatively TRBD1 (6 bases). V gave up 1 base and J gave up 4 bases, with 10 bases separating them. Germline assignment: CDR1 LNHDA and CDR2 SQIVND (reference sequence). The CDR3 is 14 amino acids.

This chain joins TRBV28 and TRBJ2-1; 8 nucleotides line up with TRBD2. The CDR3 is 16 residues long. Germline V gene data show CDR1 as MDHEN and CDR2 as SYDVKM. The trim removed 5 bases at V and 0 bases at J, leaving 6 bases unmatched. The CDR3 here is CASSLERGSSYNEQFF. The CDR3 bases are TGTGCCAGCAGTCTAGAGCGGGGGAGCTCCTACAATGAGCAGTTCTTC.

The V call is TRBV9, the J call TRBJ1-1, with 9 positions matching TRBD1. Germline V lookup: CDR1 SGDLS, CDR2 YYNGEE. The CDR3 spans 13 residues. Trimming at V came to 4 bases and at J to 5 bases, leaving 3 bases not matched to a gene. CDR3 loop: CASSLGQGTEAFF. The CDR3 bases are TGTGCCAGCAGCCTTGGACAGGGGACTGAAGCTTTCTTT.

The CDR3 nucleotides read TGTGCCAGCAGCCCGGGAGCGGGGGGGCCTGGCAATGAGCAGTTCTTC. Protein sequence: CASSPGAGGPGNEQFF. V usage is TRBV6-2 or TRBV6-3 and J usage is TRBJ2-1; 10 positions agree with TRBD2. Germline CDR1 is MNHEY and CDR2 is SVGEGT. This CDR3 contains 16 residues. V lost 6 bases, J lost 6 bases, and 11 bases stayed unmatched.